This TCR beta chain was captured by sequencing in a study of early stage breast cancer tumors. At the level of the study: About 80% of the 16 invasive tumors were ER+, PR+ and HER2-. Average read coverage per sample was approximately 10-fold.

Assay used: immunoSEQ multiplex PCR; TCRdb lists only in-frame clones, some missing. Here the sample spans 44,000 or so clones, 65% to 90% being singletons. Study-wide results and caveats: In about 90% of the 16 patients, blood comparison separated tumor from normal breast.

In its sample, this clone was seen a few times. No antigen is known for it. Trimming cost V 5 bases and J 9 bases; bases outside gene matches: 11. Germline V gene lookup returns CDR1 SGHTA and CDR2 FQGTGA. The CDR3 sequence is 15 residues long. The origin of this receptor is a person in their fifties with breast cancer. The rearrangement uses TRBV7-3 and TRBJ2-1; 9 positions match TRBD2. The sample consisted of blood. For the CDR3, the DNA is TGTGCCAGCAGCCTAGGGGCGGGAGGGCGCCCTGAGCAGTTCTTC. Translated: CASSLGAGGRPEQFF.